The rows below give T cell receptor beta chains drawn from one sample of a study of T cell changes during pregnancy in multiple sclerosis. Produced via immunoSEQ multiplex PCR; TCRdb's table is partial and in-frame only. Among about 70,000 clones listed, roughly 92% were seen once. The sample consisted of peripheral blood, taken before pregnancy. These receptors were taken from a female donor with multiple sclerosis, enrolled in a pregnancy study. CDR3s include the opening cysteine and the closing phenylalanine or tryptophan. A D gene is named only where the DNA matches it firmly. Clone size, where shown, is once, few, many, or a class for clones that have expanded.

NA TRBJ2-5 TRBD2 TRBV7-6 CASSPVIAGIKETQYF TGTGCCAGCAGCCCGGTGATAGCGGGAATTAAGGAGACCCAGTACTTC
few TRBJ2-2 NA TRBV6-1 CASILAQGTGELFF TGTGCCAGTATTCTAGCTCAAGGGACCGGGGAGCTGTTTTTT
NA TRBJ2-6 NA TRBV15 CATSTQGSGANVLTF TGTGCCACCAGCACACAGGGCTCTGGGGCCAACGTCCTGACTTTC
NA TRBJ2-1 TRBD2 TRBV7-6 CASSFTSGLVLYNEQFF TGTGCCAGCAGCTTTACGTCGGGACTAGTTCTCTACAATGAGCAGTTCTTC
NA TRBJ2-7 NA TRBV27 CASSLQGSSYEQYF TGTGCCAGCAGCCTACAGGGTAGCTCCTACGAGCAGTACTTC
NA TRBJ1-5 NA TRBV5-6 CASSLAGGGYSNQPQHF TGTGCCAGCAGCTTGGCCGGGGGGGGATATAGCAATCAGCCCCAGCATTTT
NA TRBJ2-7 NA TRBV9 CASSETYVGEQYF TGTGCCAGCAGCGAGACATACGTGGGCGAGCAGTACTTC
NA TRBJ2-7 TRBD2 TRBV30 CAGRRALAGVEQYF TGTGCCGGTCGCCGGGCCTTAGCGGGAGTCGAGCAGTACTTC
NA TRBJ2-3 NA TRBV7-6 CASSLGSGGNTDTQYF TGTGCCAGCAGCTTAGGATCCGGGGGAAACACAGATACGCAGTATTTT
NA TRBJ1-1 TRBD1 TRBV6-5 CASSYSKGAGTEAFF TGTGCCAGCAGTTACAGTAAGGGGGCCGGCACTGAAGCTTTCTTT
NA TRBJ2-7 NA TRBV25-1 CASSVFRGTLHEQYF TGTGCCAGCAGTGTGTTTAGAGGGACTCTCCACGAGCAGTACTTC
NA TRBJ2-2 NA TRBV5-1 CASSLALPNTGELFF TGCGCCAGCAGCCTAGCACTTCCGAACACCGGGGAGCTGTTTTTT
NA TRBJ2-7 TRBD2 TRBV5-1 CASSLDTSGSSDEQYF TGCGCCAGCAGCTTGGACACTAGCGGGAGTAGCGACGAGCAGTACTTC